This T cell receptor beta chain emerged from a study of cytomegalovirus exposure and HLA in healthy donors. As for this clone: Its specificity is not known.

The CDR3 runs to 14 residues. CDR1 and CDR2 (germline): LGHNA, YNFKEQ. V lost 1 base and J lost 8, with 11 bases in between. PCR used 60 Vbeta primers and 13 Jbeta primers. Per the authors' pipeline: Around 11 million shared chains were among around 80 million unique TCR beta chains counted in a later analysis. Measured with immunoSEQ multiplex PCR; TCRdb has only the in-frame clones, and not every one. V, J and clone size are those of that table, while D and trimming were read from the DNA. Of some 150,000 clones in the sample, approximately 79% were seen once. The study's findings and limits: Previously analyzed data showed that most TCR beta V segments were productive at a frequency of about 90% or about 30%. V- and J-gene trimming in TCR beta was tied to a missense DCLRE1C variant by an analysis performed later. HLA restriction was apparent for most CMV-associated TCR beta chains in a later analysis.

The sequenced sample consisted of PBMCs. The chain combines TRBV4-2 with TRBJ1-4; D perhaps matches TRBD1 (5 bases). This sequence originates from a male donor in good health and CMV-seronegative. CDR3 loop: CASSQGGEGEKLFF. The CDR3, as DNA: TGTGCCAGCAGCCAAGGGGGGGAAGGCGAAAAACTGTTTTTT.